The next 24 T cell receptor beta chains were all read from a single sample in a study of neurological immune-mediated disorders. TCRdb ran MiXCR on the 5' RACE reads and lists one entry per CDR3 protein. The table includes 40,000 to 50,000 distinct CDR3 sequences, under 2% detected once. The sample comprised PBMCs. These receptors all stem from a woman between 35 and 50 years old with multiple sclerosis.

This clonotype was observed a few times. The chain carries TRBV7-3 and TRBJ2-7, with D hard to call. This CDR3 is 14 amino acids long. V lost 1 base, J lost 5 bases, and 12 bases lay in between. In germline, CDR1 is SGHTA, CDR2 FQGTGA. The CDR3 sequence is CASSLMGLKDEQYF. The CDR3 bases are TGTGCCAGCAGCTTAATGGGATTGAAGGACGAGCAGTACTTC. The full variable domain, completed using reference TRBV7-3 and TRBJ2-7, is GAGVSQTPSNKVTEKGKYVELRCDPISGHTALYWYRQSLGQGPEFLIYFQGTGAADDSGLPNDRFFAVRPEGSVSTLKIQRTERGDSAVYLCASSLMGLKDEQYFGPGTRLTVT.

Ten or more counts support this clonotype. The chain recombines TRBV6-1 with TRBJ2-3, with a weak D call TRBD2 (6 bases). The V gene's germline CDR1 is MNHNS and CDR2 SASEGT. The CDR3 totals 14 residues. Trimming stripped 8 bases from V and 3 bases from J, with 15 bases between. CDR3 nucleotide sequence: TGTGCCAGCGGGGGAGGTGCAGCTACAGATACGCAGTATTTT. Translation gives CASGGGAATDTQYF.

This clonotype appeared many times. CDR3 loop: CASGLGQGETDTQYF. The CDR3 DNA sequence: TGTGCTAGTGGTTTGGGGCAGGGGGAGACAGATACGCAGTATTTT. The chain carries TRBV12-5 and TRBJ2-3; 7 bases fit TRBD1. After removal of 1 base from V and 3 bases from J, the junction contained 4 bases not matched to a gene. Germline CDR1 and CDR2: LGHNT and FRNRAP. The CDR3 contains 15 residues.

The V gene is TRBV11-2, the J gene TRBJ1-5, with D possibly TRBD1 on 5 matching bases. The V end was cut by 0 bases, the J end by 5 bases, with 5 bases between. The CDR3 has 13 residues. Germline CDR1 is SGHAT and CDR2 is FQNNGV. DNA for the CDR3: TGTGCCAGCAGCTTAGAGGGGGATCAGCCCCAGCATTTT. Its translation is CASSLEGDQPQHF.

With respect to this clonotype: At one of its ends the junction is not consistent with the germline gene, which may arise from a read error. V gene TRBV20-1 combines with J gene TRBJ1-5, with D hard to call. This CDR3 has 12 amino acids. Germline lookup yields CDR1 DFQATT and CDR2 SNEGSKA (reference sequence). The CDR3 DNA reads TGCAGTGCTAGACACAGCAATAAGACCCAGAATTTT. As protein: CSARHSNKTQNF.

This clonotype was detected ten times or more. The rearrangement links TRBV5-1 to TRBJ1-3; maybe TRBD1 (5 bases). There are 13 residues in the CDR3. Germline CDR1 SGHRS, CDR2 YFSETQ. The germline V and J ends were trimmed by 0 bases and 8 bases, with 9 bases remaining between them. CDR3: CASSLVGDDTIYF. For the CDR3, the DNA is TGCGCCAGCAGCTTGGTCGGGGACGACACCATATATTTT.

This clonotype was seen ten or more times. This chain joins TRBV18 and TRBJ2-1; perhaps TRBD1 as D (5 bases). The length of the CDR3 is 14 residues. Germline CDR1 and CDR2: KGHSH and LQKENI. V lost 6 bases and J lost 2, with 11 bases in between. The CDR3: CASSPTGTYNEQFF. In DNA, the CDR3 is TGTGCCAGCTCCCCTACAGGTACCTACAATGAGCAGTTCTTC.

This clonotype has at least ten counts. The chain uses TRBV10-2 and TRBJ1-4; D is possibly TRBD1 (5 bases). Germline CDR1 and CDR2: WSHSY and SAAADI. V was pared by 2 bases and J by 8 bases, with 15 bases between. This CDR3 has 15 residues. CDR3 residues: CASSEADSLGEKLFF. The CDR3 nucleotides read TGCGCCAGCAGTGAGGCAGACAGCTTAGGAGAAAAACTGTTTTTT.

This clonotype was recorded at least ten times. The chain combines TRBV5-1 with TRBJ1-5, with D unresolved. Per the germline V gene, CDR1 is SGHRS and CDR2 is YFSETQ. The CDR3 consists of 13 residues. Trimming pared 3 bases from V and 3 bases from J, leaving 7 bases between. The CDR3 region is CASSYGDNQPQHF. The CDR3 DNA reads as TGCGCCAGCAGCTACGGGGACAATCAGCCCCAGCATTTT.

The chain uses TRBV15 and TRBJ2-3; tentative D call: TRBD2 (5 bases). V lost 8 bases to trimming and J lost 2 bases, with 11 bases between them. The V gene's germline CDR1 is LNHNV and CDR2 YYDKDF (reference sequence). CDR3 length: 13 amino acids. The CDR3 protein is CATRLAPTDTQYF. DNA of the CDR3: TGTGCCACCCGGCTAGCTCCCACAGATACGCAGTATTTT.

This clonotype was detected ten times or more. V usage is TRBV7-3 and J usage is TRBJ2-2; D call uncertain. The V gene's germline CDR1 is SGHTA and CDR2 FQGTGA. The CDR3 spans 13 residues. The V end was cut by 5 bases, the J end by 5 bases, with 9 bases between. CDR3 protein: CASSPRWTGELFF. CDR3 bases: TGTGCCAGCAGCCCCCGCTGGACCGGGGAGCTGTTTTTT.

The sample holds many counts of this clonotype. The rearrangement uses TRBV5-8 and TRBJ2-3; D is undetermined. Germline-derived CDR1 and CDR2 are SGHTS and YDEGEE. CDR3 length: 17 residues. Trimming stripped 0 bases from V and 3 bases from J, with 17 bases between. For the CDR3, the DNA is TGTGCCAGCAGCTTGGGGCGGATGGCCGTTCGGACAGATACGCAGTATTTT. Its translation is CASSLGRMAVRTDTQYF.

This clonotype showed up many times. The V and J genes are TRBV20-1 and TRBJ1-1, with D perhaps TRBD1 (5 bases). The CDR3 spans 14 residues. The ends were cut back, 2 bases at V and 1 base at J, with 11 bases in the middle. Germline assignment: CDR1 DFQATT and CDR2 SNEGSKA (reference sequence). CDR3 nucleotide sequence: TGCAGTGCTAGACGCGGACACGGGAACACTGAAGCTTTCTTT. Translating it yields CSARRGHGNTEAFF.

This clonotype was picked up many times. J is TRBJ1-1 and V is TRBV10-3; D is unclear. Trimming took off 3 bases at V and 1 base at J, with 12 bases between the two ends. The CDR3 runs to 15 residues. Germline CDR1 ENHRY, CDR2 SYGVKD. The CDR3 is CAISDMSFSNTEAFF. CDR3 DNA: TGTGCCATCAGTGACATGAGTTTTTCGAACACTGAAGCTTTCTTT.

This clonotype came up many times. J is TRBJ2-7 and V is TRBV20-1; D ambiguous. This CDR3 has 11 residues. V lost 1 base to trimming and J lost 5 bases, with 6 bases between them. Per the germline V gene, CDR1 is DFQATT and CDR2 is SNEGSKA (reference sequence). In nucleotides, the CDR3 is TGCAGTGCTAGAGCTCGCAACGAGCAGTACTTC. Translated, it gives CSARARNEQYF.

In this sample, this clonotype turned up a few times. The chain links TRBV20-1 to TRBJ1-5; D is possibly TRBD1 (5 bases). The V end lost 0 bases, the J end lost 10 bases, and 10 bases lay between the germline ends. CDR3 length: 12 amino acids. Germline CDR1 reads DFQATT; CDR2 reads SNEGSKA (reference sequence). The CDR3 protein is CSAREGTQPQHF. The CDR3 region has the DNA TGCAGTGCTAGAGAAGGGACTCAACCCCAGCATTTT.

In this sample, this clonotype turned up many times. This chain joins TRBV10-3 and TRBJ2-1; D not certain. Trimming pared 6 bases from V and 5 bases from J, leaving 8 bases between. CDR1 and CDR2 (germline): ENHRY, SYGVKD. This CDR3 has 12 amino acids. Here the CDR3 DNA reads TGTGCCATCAGGAAGCAGGACAATGAGCAGTTCTTC. Protein product: CAIRKQDNEQFF.

This clonotype was picked up many times. This chain links TRBV5-5 with TRBJ1-2; no firm D call. Germline CDR1 SGHKS, CDR2 YYEKEE (reference sequence). V lost 2 bases to trimming and J lost 5 bases, with 16 bases between them. This CDR3 spans 15 amino acids. The CDR3, as DNA: TGTGCCAGCAGCTTTTCGGGAACAGCAAATTATGGCTACACCTTC. Translating gives CASSFSGTANYGYTF.

This clonotype was counted many times. This chain links TRBV5-1 with TRBJ1-2, with unresolved D. The V gene lost 0 bases and the J gene lost 6 bases, with 21 bases spanning the gap. CDR1 and CDR2 from the germline V gene are SGHRS and YFSETQ. There are 17 residues in the CDR3. CDR3 in amino acids: CASSLVDVVGAPDGYTF. In nucleotides, the CDR3 is TGCGCCAGCAGCTTGGTAGATGTGGTGGGAGCTCCTGATGGCTACACCTTC.

This clonotype was counted many times. J is TRBJ1-4 and V is TRBV29-1; 9 nucleotides align to TRBD1. J gave up 5 bases and V 7 bases, and 5 bases lay outside the gene matches. The CDR3 runs 13 residues. The germline CDR1 and CDR2 sequences are SQVTM and ANQGSEA. CDR3 region: CSAGTGKNEKLFF. The CDR3 coding sequence is TGCAGCGCCGGGACAGGGAAGAATGAAAAACTGTTTTTT.

This clonotype came up many times. The chain uses TRBV29-1 and TRBJ2-4; TRBD1 agrees at 8 bases. After removal of 4 bases from V and 11 bases from J, the junction contained 7 bases not matched to a gene. The germline V gene encodes CDR1 SQVTM and CDR2 ANQGSEA. The CDR3 is 12 residues long. The DNA of the CDR3 is TGCAGCGTTGTTGGACAGGGCGCGGTTCAGTACTTC. Protein product: CSVVGQGAVQYF.

This clonotype was counted only a few times. The genes are TRBV18 and TRBJ1-1; D uncertain. Germline V lookup: CDR1 KGHSH, CDR2 LQKENI. V lost 3 bases and J 12 bases, leaving 20 bases between the germline ends. CDR3 length: 14 residues. The CDR3 is CASSPDGLLTSTFF. The CDR3 bases are TGTGCCAGCTCACCCGACGGACTTCTTACCAGTACTTTCTTT.

This clonotype was counted at least ten times. The gene calls are TRBV5-1 and TRBJ2-3; 8 nucleotides agree with TRBD2. The V gene end was trimmed by 1 base and the J gene end by 5 bases; junction bases not matched to a gene: 3. The CDR3 is made up of 14 amino acids. Germline values: CDR1 SGHRS, CDR2 YFSETQ. CDR3 in amino acids: CASSLRGGQDTQYF. CDR3 DNA sequence: TGCGCCAGCAGCTTGCGGGGGGGCCAAGATACGCAGTATTTT. The whole variable domain, filled in from reference TRBV5-1 and TRBJ2-3, reads KAGVTQTPRYLIKTRGQQVTLSCSPISGHRSVSWYQQTPGQGLQFLFEYFSETQRNKGNFPGRFSGRQFSNSRSEMNVSTLELGDSALYLCASSLRGGQDTQYFGPGTRLTVL.

This clonotype was counted ten times or more. The J gene is TRBJ1-5, the V gene TRBV2; D possibly corresponds to TRBD1 (5 bases). V was cut by 1 base and J by 3 bases, with 13 bases left in between. This CDR3 comprises 16 residues. Germline CDR1 reads SNHLY; CDR2 reads FYNNEI. In DNA, the CDR3 is TGTGCCAGCAGTGAAGGAGCAGGGTACTTCAATCAGCCCCAGCATTTT. Protein sequence: CASSEGAGYFNQPQHF.